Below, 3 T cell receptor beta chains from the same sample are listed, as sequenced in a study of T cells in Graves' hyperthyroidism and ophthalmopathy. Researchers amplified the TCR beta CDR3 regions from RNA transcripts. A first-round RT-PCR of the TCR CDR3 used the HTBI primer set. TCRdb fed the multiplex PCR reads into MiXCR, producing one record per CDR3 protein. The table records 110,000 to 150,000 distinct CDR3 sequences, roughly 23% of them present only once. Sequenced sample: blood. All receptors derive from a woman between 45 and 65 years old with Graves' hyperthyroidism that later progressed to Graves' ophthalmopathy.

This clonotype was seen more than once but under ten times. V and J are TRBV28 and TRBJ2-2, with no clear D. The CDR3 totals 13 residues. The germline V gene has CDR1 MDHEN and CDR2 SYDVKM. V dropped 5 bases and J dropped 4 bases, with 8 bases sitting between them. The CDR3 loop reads CASSLSITGELFF. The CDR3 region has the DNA TGTGCCAGCAGTCTATCCATCACCGGGGAGCTGTTTTTT.

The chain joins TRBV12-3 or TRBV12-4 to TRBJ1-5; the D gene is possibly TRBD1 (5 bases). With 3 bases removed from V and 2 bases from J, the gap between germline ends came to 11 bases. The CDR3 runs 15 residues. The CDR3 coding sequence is TGTGCCAGCAGTTTCGCAGGGACGGGCAATCAGCCCCAGCATTTT. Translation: CASSFAGTGNQPQHF.

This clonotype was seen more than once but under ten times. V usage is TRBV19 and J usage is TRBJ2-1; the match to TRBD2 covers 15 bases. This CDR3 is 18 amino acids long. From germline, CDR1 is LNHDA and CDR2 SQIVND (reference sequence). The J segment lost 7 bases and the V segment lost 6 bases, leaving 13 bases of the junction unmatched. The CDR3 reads CASSPRGLAGGGDNEQFF. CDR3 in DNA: TGTGCCAGTAGCCCGAGGGGACTAGCGGGAGGAGGTGATAATGAGCAGTTCTTC.